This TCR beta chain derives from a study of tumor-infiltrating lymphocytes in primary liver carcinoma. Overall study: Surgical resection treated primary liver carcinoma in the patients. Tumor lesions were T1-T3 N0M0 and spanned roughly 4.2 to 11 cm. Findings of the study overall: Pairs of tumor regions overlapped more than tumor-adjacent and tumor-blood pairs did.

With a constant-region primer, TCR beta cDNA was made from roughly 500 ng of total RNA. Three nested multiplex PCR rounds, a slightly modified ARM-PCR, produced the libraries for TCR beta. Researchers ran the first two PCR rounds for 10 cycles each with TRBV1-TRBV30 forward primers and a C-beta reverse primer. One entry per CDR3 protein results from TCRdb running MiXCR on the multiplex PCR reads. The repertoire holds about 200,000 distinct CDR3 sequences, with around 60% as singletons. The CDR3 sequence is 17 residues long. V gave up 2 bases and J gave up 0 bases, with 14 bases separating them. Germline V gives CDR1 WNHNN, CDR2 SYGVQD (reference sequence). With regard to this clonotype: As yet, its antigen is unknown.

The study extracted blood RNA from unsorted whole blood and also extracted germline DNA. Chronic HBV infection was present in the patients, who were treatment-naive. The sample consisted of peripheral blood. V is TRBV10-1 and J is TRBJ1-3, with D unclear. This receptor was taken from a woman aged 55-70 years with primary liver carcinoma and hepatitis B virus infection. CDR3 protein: CASSEGQQFPSGNTIYF. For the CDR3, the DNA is TGCGCCAGCAGTGAGGGTCAACAGTTCCCCTCTGGAAACACCATATATTTT.